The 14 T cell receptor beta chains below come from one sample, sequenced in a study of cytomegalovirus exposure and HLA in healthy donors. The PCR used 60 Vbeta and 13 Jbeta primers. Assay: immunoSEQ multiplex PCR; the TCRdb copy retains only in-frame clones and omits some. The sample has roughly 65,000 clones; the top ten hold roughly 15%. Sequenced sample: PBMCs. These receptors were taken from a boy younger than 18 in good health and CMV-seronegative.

The chain's CDR3 is CASSVEAGVYNEQFF. The CDR3 DNA reads TGTGCCAGCAGCGTAGAAGCGGGAGTCTACAATGAGCAGTTCTTC. The rearrangement joins TRBV9 to TRBJ2-1, with 8 bases fitting TRBD2. This CDR3 region has 15 residues. In germline, CDR1 is SGDLS, CDR2 YYNGEE. The V gene end was trimmed by 0 bases and the J gene end by 3 bases; junction bases not matched to a gene: 2.

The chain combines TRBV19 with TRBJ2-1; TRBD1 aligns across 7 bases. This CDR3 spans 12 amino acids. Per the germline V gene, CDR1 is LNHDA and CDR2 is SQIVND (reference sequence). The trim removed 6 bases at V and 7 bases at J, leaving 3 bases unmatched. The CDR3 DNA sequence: TGTGCCAGTAGAGCACAGGGGAATGAGCAGTTCTTC. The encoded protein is CASRAQGNEQFF.

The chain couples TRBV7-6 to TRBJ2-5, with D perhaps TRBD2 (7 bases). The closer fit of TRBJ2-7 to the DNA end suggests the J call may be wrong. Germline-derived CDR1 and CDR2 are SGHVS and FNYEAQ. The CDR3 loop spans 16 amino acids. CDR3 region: CASSLRGGGFTYEQYF. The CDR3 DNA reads TGTGCCAGCAGCTTAAGGGGAGGGGGATTTACCTACGAGCAGTACTTC.

The CDR3 DNA reads as TGTGCCAGCAGTTTATACCCCTTGAACAGGGAGAATTCACCCCTCCACTTT. This gives the protein CASSLYPLNRENSPLHF. The chain joins TRBV27 to TRBJ1-6, with D possibly TRBD1 on 6 matching bases. CDR1 and CDR2 (germline): MNHEY, SMNVEV (reference sequence). This CDR3 region has 17 residues. Trimming left V 1 base short and J 7 bases short, with 17 bases between.

The CDR3 nucleotides are TGTGCCAGCAGCTTAGAACCCGGGACAGGGGGATTTGGCTACACCTTC. Translated: CASSLEPGTGGFGYTF. The V call is TRBV7-2, the J call TRBJ1-2, with TRBD1 identical over 11 bases. This CDR3 has 16 residues. Germline V CDR1 and CDR2: SGHTA, FQGNSA. The junction had 8 bases not matched to a gene; V was cut back by 1 base and J by 7 bases.

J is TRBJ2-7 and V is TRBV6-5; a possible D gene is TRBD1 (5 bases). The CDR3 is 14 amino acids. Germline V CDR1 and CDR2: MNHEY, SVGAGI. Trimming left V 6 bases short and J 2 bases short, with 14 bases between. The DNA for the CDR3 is TGTGCCAGCAGCTTACAGGCGAGCGCCTACGAGCAGTACTTC. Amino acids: CASSLQASAYEQYF.

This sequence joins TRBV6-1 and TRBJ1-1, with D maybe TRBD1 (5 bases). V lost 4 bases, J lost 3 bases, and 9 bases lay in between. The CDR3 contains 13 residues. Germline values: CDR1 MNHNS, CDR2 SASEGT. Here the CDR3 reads CASSVRVDTEAFF. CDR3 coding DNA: TGTGCCAGCAGTGTCAGGGTGGACACTGAAGCTTTCTTT.

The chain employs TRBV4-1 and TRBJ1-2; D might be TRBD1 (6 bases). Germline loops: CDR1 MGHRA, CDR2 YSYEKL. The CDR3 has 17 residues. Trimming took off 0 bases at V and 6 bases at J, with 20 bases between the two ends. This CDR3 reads CASSQDPYSGERNGYTF. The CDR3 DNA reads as TGCGCCAGCAGCCAAGATCCCTATTCAGGGGAACGGAATGGCTACACCTTC.

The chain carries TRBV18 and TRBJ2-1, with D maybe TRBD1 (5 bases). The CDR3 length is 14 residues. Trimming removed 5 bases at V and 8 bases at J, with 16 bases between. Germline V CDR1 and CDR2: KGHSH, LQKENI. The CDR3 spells CASSKEQASDEQFF. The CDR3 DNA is TGTGCCAGCTCAAAGGAACAGGCCAGCGATGAGCAGTTCTTC.

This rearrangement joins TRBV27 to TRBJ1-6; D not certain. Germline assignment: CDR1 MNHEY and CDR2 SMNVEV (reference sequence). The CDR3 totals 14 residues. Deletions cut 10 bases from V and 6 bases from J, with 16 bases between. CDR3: CATKVASGNSPLHF. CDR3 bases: TGTGCCACCAAGGTGGCATCGGGTAATTCACCCCTCCACTTT.

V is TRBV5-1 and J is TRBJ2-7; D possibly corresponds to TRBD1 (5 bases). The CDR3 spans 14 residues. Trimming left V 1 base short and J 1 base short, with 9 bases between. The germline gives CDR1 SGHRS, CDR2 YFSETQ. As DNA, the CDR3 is TGCGCCAGCAGCTTGTTCCCAGGGTCCTACGAGCAGTACTTC. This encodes CASSLFPGSYEQYF.

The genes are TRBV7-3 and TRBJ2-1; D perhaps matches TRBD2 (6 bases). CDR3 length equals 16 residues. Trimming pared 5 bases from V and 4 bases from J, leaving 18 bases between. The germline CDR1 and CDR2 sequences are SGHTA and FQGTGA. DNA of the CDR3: TGTGCCAGCAGCAGAAAGGGTAGCGGAGGATACAATGAGCAGTTCTTC. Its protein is CASSRKGSGGYNEQFF.

The CDR3 DNA reads TGTGCCAGCAGCCGGGGACAGTACTACGAGCAGTACTTC. Protein product: CASSRGQYYEQYF. The chain employs TRBV7-8 and TRBJ2-7; the match to TRBD1 covers 7 bases. This CDR3 is built from 13 residues. In germline, CDR1 is SGHVS, CDR2 FQNEAQ. After removal of 5 bases from V and 3 bases from J, the junction contained 4 bases not matched to a gene.

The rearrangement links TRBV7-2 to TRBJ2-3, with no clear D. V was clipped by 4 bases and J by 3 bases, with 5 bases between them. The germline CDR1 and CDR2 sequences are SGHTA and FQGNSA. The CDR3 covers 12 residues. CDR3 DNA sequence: TGTGCCAGCAGCTCCGTGACAGATACGCAGTATTTT. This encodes CASSSVTDTQYF.